These 29 T cell receptor beta chains share one sample of origin, sequenced in a study of radiotherapy plus CTLA-4 blockade in lung cancer. TCRdb's copy holds only in-frame clones and misses some; the assay was immunoSEQ multiplex PCR. This table holds approximately 95,000 clones, approximately 78% found once. This specimen consisted of peripheral blood, obtained from a patient treated with radiotherapy plus ipilimumab. The receptors shown here come from a human donor with non-small cell lung cancer who had a partial response to radiotherapy plus ipilimumab.

The CDR3 sequence: CASSINTGGNEQFF. Here the CDR3 DNA reads TGTGCCAGTAGTATTAACACAGGGGGCAATGAGCAGTTCTTC. The chain combines TRBV19 with TRBJ2-1, with 8 bases aligning to TRBD1. CDR3 length equals 14 residues. V was pared by 3 bases and J by 6 bases, with 4 bases of the junction left unmatched. CDR1 and CDR2 (germline): LNHDA, SQIVND (reference sequence).

This chain uses TRBV5-4 with TRBJ1-5; 10 bases line up with TRBD1. This CDR3 is 15 amino acids long. V lost 0 bases, J lost 4 bases, and 1 base stayed unmatched. The germline V gene encodes CDR1 SGHNT and CDR2 YYREEE (reference sequence). CDR3 region: CASSLAGQGNQPQHF. CDR3 coding DNA: TGTGCCAGCAGCTTGGCGGGACAGGGGAATCAGCCCCAGCATTTT.

The V and J genes are TRBV27 and TRBJ1-5, with 7 nucleotides matching TRBD1. The V gene's germline CDR1 is MNHEY and CDR2 SMNVEV (reference sequence). The V segment lost 5 bases and the J segment 3 bases; nucleotides outside the gene matches: 13. This CDR3 spans 17 amino acids. The CDR3 sequence is CASSLNSGTVFNQPQHF. CDR3 nucleotides: TGTGCCAGCAGTCTAAACTCCGGGACAGTATTCAATCAGCCCCAGCATTTT.

V is TRBV19 and J is TRBJ2-7, with TRBD1 matching over 10 bases. J gave up 4 bases and V 9 bases, and 3 bases lay outside the gene matches. The CDR3 loop spans 12 amino acids. Germline assignment: CDR1 LNHDA and CDR2 SQIVND (reference sequence). The DNA of the CDR3 is TGTGCCAGCCGGGACAGGGGTTACGAGCAGTACTTC. Translated: CASRDRGYEQYF.

The chain links TRBV19 to TRBJ1-1; D remains ambiguous. The ends were cut back, 1 base at V and 8 bases at J, with 11 bases in the middle. Per germline, CDR1 LNHDA and CDR2 SQIVND (reference sequence). The CDR3 loop spans 13 amino acids. Here the CDR3 reads CASSIAARREAFF. The CDR3 nucleotides read TGTGCCAGTAGTATAGCCGCACGCAGGGAAGCTTTCTTT.

The V and J genes are TRBV28 and TRBJ2-5; no clear D. Looked up from germline, CDR1 is MDHEN and CDR2 is SYDVKM. The CDR3 covers 13 residues. Trimming removed 5 bases from V and 1 base from J, with 8 bases in between. The CDR3 sequence: CASSPLPQETQYF. The DNA for the CDR3 is TGTGCCAGCAGTCCTCTCCCCCAAGAGACCCAGTACTTC.

V is TRBV11-3 and J is TRBJ2-1; 7 bases line up with TRBD2. CDR3 size: 13 residues. V gave up 3 bases and J gave up 8 bases; unmatched junction bases: 4. Germline V gives CDR1 SGHNT, CDR2 YENEEA. The CDR3 coding sequence is TGTGCCAGCAGCTTTCTCGCGGGGGATGAGCAGTTCTTC. Translated: CASSFLAGDEQFF. Looking up the rest from reference TRBV11-3 and TRBJ2-1 gives the full variable domain: EAGVVQSPRYKIIEKKQPVAFWCNPISGHNTLYWYLQNLGQGPELLIRYENEEAVDDSQLPKDRFSAERLKGVDSTLKIQPAELGDSAVYLCASSFLAGDEQFFGPGTRLTVL.

The chain is built from TRBV5-6 and TRBJ2-7; perhaps TRBD1 as D (5 bases). CDR3 size: 14 residues. Per the germline V gene, CDR1 is SGHDT and CDR2 is YYEEEE. The V gene lost 2 bases and the J gene lost 2 bases, with 11 bases spanning the gap. CDR3 nucleotides: TGTGCCAGCAGCTTAGCAGGGTCCCCCTACGAGCAGTACTTC. This encodes CASSLAGSPYEQYF.

A single count supports this clone. The CDR3 nucleotides read TGTGCCAGCAGTTTCGTAGGGACAGAAGAAGCTTTCTTT. Amino acid sequence: CASSFVGTEEAFF. The rearrangement joins TRBV11-2 to TRBJ1-1; the match to TRBD1 covers 7 bases. Germline values: CDR1 SGHAT, CDR2 FQNNGV. The CDR3 totals 13 residues. J was trimmed by 8 bases and V by 6 bases; bases with no gene match: 9.

The V and J genes are TRBV11-2 and TRBJ2-1; 13 bases map to TRBD2. CDR3 size: 17 residues. With V trimmed by 1 base and J by 2 bases, 2 bases remained unmatched. The germline gives CDR1 SGHAT, CDR2 FQNNGV. The CDR3 DNA follows: TGTGCCAGCAGCTTAGGGACTAGCGGGAGAACCTACAATGAGCAGTTCTTC. This sequence encodes CASSLGTSGRTYNEQFF.

This chain joins TRBV28 and TRBJ2-3; 10 nucleotides match TRBD2. This CDR3 spans 15 amino acids. Germline V CDR1 and CDR2: MDHEN, SYDVKM. Trimming took 10 bases from V and 3 from J; bases not matched to a gene: 10. The CDR3 protein is CATHRAGGRTDTQYF. CDR3 in DNA: TGTGCCACACACCGAGCGGGGGGGAGAACAGATACGCAGTATTTT. Supplemented by reference TRBV28 and TRBJ2-3, the full variable domain reads DVKVTQSSRYLVKRTGEKVFLECVQDMDHENMFWYRQDPGLGLRLIYFSYDVKMKEKGDIPEGYSVSREKKERFSLILESASTNQTSMYLCATHRAGGRTDTQYFGPGTRLTVL.

The rearrangement links TRBV29-1 to TRBJ2-3; no reliable D call. The CDR3 is 14 amino acids. The V gene lost 0 bases and the J gene lost 2 bases, with 9 bases spanning the gap. Germline loops: CDR1 SQVTM, CDR2 ANQGSEA. The CDR3 loop is CSVEDAGHTDTQYF. Here the CDR3 DNA reads TGCAGCGTTGAAGATGCAGGCCACACAGATACGCAGTATTTT.

This chain joins TRBV27 and TRBJ1-2, with D perhaps matching TRBD1 (5 bases). Trimming took 5 bases from V and 3 from J, leaving 10 bases between them. CDR1 MNHEY and CDR2 SMNVEV come from the germline V gene (reference sequence). This CDR3 spans 13 amino acids. The CDR3: CASSPTGHYGYTF. Written as DNA, the CDR3 is TGTGCCAGCAGTCCCACAGGCCACTATGGCTACACCTTC.

The gene calls are TRBV5-1 and TRBJ1-1; no firm D call. V lost 0 bases and J lost 5, with 11 bases in between. Germline CDR1 is SGHRS and CDR2 is YFSETQ. This CDR3 is built from 14 residues. The CDR3, as DNA: TGCGCCAGCAGCTTGGAAGGGAGAGAGACTGAAGCTTTCTTT. As protein: CASSLEGRETEAFF.

V gene TRBV5-4 combines with J gene TRBJ2-1; 9 nucleotides align to TRBD2. The ends lost 0 bases at V and 4 bases at J; junction bases unmatched: 5. The CDR3 sequence is 16 residues long. Germline V gene data show CDR1 as SGHNT and CDR2 as YYREEE (reference sequence). DNA of the CDR3: TGTGCCAGCAGCTTGGGGGCTAGCGGGGTATACAATGAGCAGTTCTTC. As protein: CASSLGASGVYNEQFF. The full variable domain, rest sourced from reference TRBV5-4 and TRBJ2-1, is ETGVTQSPTHLIKTRGQQVTLRCSSQSGHNTVSWYQQALGQGPQFIFQYYREEENGRGNFPPRFSGLQFPNYSSELNVNALELDDSALYLCASSLGASGVYNEQFFGPGTRLTVL.

The gene calls are TRBV5-1 and TRBJ1-2, with 8 nucleotides matching TRBD1. Per germline, CDR1 SGHRS and CDR2 YFSETQ. CDR3 length: 14 amino acids. V was pared by 4 bases and J by 8 bases, with 10 bases of the junction left unmatched. The DNA of the CDR3 is TGCGCCAGCAGCGCCTCCCAGGGGGCTAAAGGCTACACCTTC. Translating it yields CASSASQGAKGYTF.

V gene TRBV28 combines with J gene TRBJ2-3, with a tentative D call TRBD1 (7 bases). V lost 7 bases and J 3 bases, leaving 14 bases between the germline ends. CDR1 and CDR2 (germline): MDHEN, SYDVKM. The CDR3 has 14 residues. The CDR3 region has the DNA TGTGCCAGCACCCTGGAGGGGGCAACAGATACGCAGTATTTT. Translating gives CASTLEGATDTQYF.

The chain joins TRBV21-1 to TRBJ2-5; TRBD1 was called by the table and not checked on the DNA. TRBV21-1 is a pseudogene segment. This CDR3 is built from 14 residues. CDR3 DNA sequence: TGTGCCAGCAGCGGCGGACAAGCTCAAGAGACCCAGTACTTC. This gives the protein CASSGGQAQETQYF.

The V gene is TRBV18, the J gene TRBJ2-1; 14 bases align to TRBD2. Trimming cost V 5 bases and J 7 bases; bases outside gene matches: 7. Germline V gene sequence: CDR1 KGHSH, CDR2 LQKENI. The length of the CDR3 is 16 residues. CDR3 in amino acids: CASSGLAGGTVNEQFF. In DNA form, the CDR3 reads TGTGCCAGCTCAGGACTAGCGGGAGGCACGGTGAATGAGCAGTTCTTC. The full variable domain, in which reference TRBV18 and TRBJ2-1 provide the parts outside the CDR3, is NAGVMQNPRHLVRRRGQEARLRCSPMKGHSHVYWYRQLPEEGLKFMVYLQKENIIDESGMPKERFSAEFPKEGPSILRIQQVVRGDSAAYFCASSGLAGGTVNEQFFGPGTRLTVL.

The rearrangement links TRBV11-2 to TRBJ2-1, with 7 bases identical to TRBD2. V lost 3 bases to trimming and J lost 13 bases; unmatched junction nucleotides: 3. This CDR3 comprises 11 residues. Germline CDR1 SGHAT, CDR2 FQNNGV. CDR3 in amino acids: CASSLSGAQFF. The CDR3 nucleotides are TGTGCCAGCAGCTTGAGCGGGGCACAGTTCTTC.

This clone was found a few times. V is TRBV9 and J is TRBJ2-1, with a possible D match to TRBD2 (6 bases). The CDR3 contains 15 residues. The V gene lost 2 bases and the J gene lost 3 bases, with 12 bases spanning the gap. Per the germline V gene, CDR1 is SGDLS and CDR2 is YYNGEE. As DNA, the CDR3 is TGTGCCAGCAGCGTTAGCGGATCCAACTACAATGAGCAGTTCTTC. Translation gives CASSVSGSNYNEQFF.

This clone was seen once. The rearrangement joins TRBV10-3 to TRBJ2-5, with 8 bases identical to TRBD2. The V gene end was trimmed by 9 bases and the J gene end by 5 bases; junction bases not matched to a gene: 8. The CDR3 has 13 amino acids. The germline gives CDR1 ENHRY, CDR2 SYGVKD. CDR3 in amino acids: CAISGAGQETQYF. As DNA, the CDR3 is TGTGCCATTAGCGGGGCTGGCCAGGAGACCCAGTACTTC.

The chain couples TRBV5-1 to TRBJ2-7; maybe TRBD2 (7 bases). CDR3 length equals 16 residues. The V gene lost 6 bases and the J gene lost 3 bases, with 22 bases spanning the gap. Per germline, CDR1 SGHRS and CDR2 YFSETQ. The CDR3 DNA sequence: TGCGCCAGCACCTCGACGTTGGGGGGCGGGAGCTACGAGCAGTACTTC. Translated: CASTSTLGGGSYEQYF.

The chain employs TRBV10-3 and TRBJ2-6; 9 nucleotides line up with TRBD1. Trimming cost V 8 bases and J 3 bases; bases outside gene matches: 5. The CDR3 sequence is 15 residues long. CDR1 is ENHRY and CDR2 is SYGVKD in the germline V gene. CDR3 DNA sequence: TGTGCCATCGGACAGGGGATCGGTGGGGCCAACGTCCTGACTTTC. Its protein product is CAIGQGIGGANVLTF.

The genes are TRBV30 and TRBJ2-1; 7 bases agree with TRBD1. This CDR3 region has 14 residues. The trim removed 2 bases at V and 0 bases at J, leaving 1 base unmatched. Germline CDR1 and CDR2: GTSNPN and SVGIG (reference sequence). This CDR3 is CAWSRDSSYNEQFF. CDR3 DNA: TGTGCCTGGAGTAGGGACAGCTCCTACAATGAGCAGTTCTTC.

The chain has TRBV5-1 and TRBJ2-7; D perhaps matches TRBD2 (6 bases). Deletions cut 0 bases from V and 0 bases from J, with 10 bases between. The CDR3 is 15 amino acids. CDR1 is SGHRS, CDR2 YFSETQ, per germline. The CDR3 sequence: CASSLAGTHSYEQYF. The CDR3 DNA reads as TGCGCCAGCAGCTTGGCCGGGACTCACTCCTACGAGCAGTACTTC.

The chain employs TRBV9 and TRBJ1-2; no reliable D call. Germline V gives CDR1 SGDLS, CDR2 YYNGEE. V shed 0 bases and J shed 1 base, with 10 bases lying between them. This CDR3 has 15 residues. Written as DNA, the CDR3 is TGTGCCAGCAGCGTAGCTGCGATCATTAACTATGGCTACACCTTC. Protein sequence: CASSVAAIINYGYTF.

This clone was picked up one time. This chain connects TRBV27 to TRBJ2-7; 10 positions match TRBD2. Trimming removed 5 bases from V and 8 bases from J; junction bases left unmatched: 9. This CDR3 comprises 14 residues. CDR1 and CDR2 (germline): MNHEY, SMNVEV (reference sequence). The CDR3 DNA reads TGTGCCAGCAGTCTAGCGGGAGCCGCTGAGAAGCAGTACTTC. It encodes CASSLAGAAEKQYF.

The chain has TRBV27 and TRBJ2-3; D gene ambiguous. Trimming stripped 4 bases from V and 6 bases from J, with 5 bases between. The CDR3 is 11 residues long. CDR1 is MNHEY and CDR2 is SMNVEV in the germline V gene (reference sequence). The CDR3 loop reads CASSSRDTQYF. The CDR3 DNA reads as TGTGCCAGCAGTTCCAGGGATACGCAGTATTTT.